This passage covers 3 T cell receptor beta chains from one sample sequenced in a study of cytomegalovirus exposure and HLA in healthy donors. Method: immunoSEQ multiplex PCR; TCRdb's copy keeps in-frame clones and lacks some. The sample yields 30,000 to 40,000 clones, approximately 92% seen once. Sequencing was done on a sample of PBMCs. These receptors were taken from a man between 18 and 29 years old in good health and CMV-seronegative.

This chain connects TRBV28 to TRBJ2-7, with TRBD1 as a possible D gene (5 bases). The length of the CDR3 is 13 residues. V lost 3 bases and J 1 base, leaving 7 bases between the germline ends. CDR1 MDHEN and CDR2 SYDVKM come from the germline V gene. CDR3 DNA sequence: TGTGCCAGCAGTTTTAGACAGTCCTACGAGCAGTACTTC. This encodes CASSFRQSYEQYF.

The CDR3 is CASSAFLSSYEQYF. DNA of the CDR3: TGTGCCAGCAGCGCCTTCCTTAGCTCCTACGAGCAGTACTTC. The chain couples TRBV11-2 to TRBJ2-7; D remains ambiguous. The germline CDR1 and CDR2 sequences are SGHAT and FQNNGV. The CDR3 totals 14 residues. V lost 5 bases to trimming and J lost 0 bases, with 11 bases between them.

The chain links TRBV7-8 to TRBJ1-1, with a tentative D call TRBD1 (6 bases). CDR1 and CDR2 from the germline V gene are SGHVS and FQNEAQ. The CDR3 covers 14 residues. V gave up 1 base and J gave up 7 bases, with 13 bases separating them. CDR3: CASSLGSDRREAFF. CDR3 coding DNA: TGTGCCAGCAGCTTAGGGTCGGACAGACGTGAAGCTTTCTTT.